The 23 T cell receptor beta chains in this list originate from one sample, sequenced in a study of blood T cell repertoires in COVID-19. The table came from immunoSEQ multiplex PCR; TCRdb's copy has only in-frame clones and leaves some out. The sample records some 210,000 clones, about 88% being singletons. Sequenced sample: peripheral blood. These receptors came from a woman in her thirties or forties who had recovered from COVID-19.

The chain recombines TRBV6-1 with TRBJ2-2; the match to TRBD1 covers 9 bases. This CDR3 has 16 amino acids. Per germline, CDR1 MNHNS and CDR2 SASEGT. Trimming took 4 bases from V and 1 from J; bases not matched to a gene: 4. The CDR3 nucleotides are TGTGCCAGCAGTGCCCGGGACAGGGTGAACACCGGGGAGCTGTTTTTT. As protein: CASSARDRVNTGELFF.

The chain uses TRBV14 and TRBJ2-2; TRBD2 matches at 12 bases. The CDR3 extends over 20 amino acids. J lost 4 bases, V lost 3 bases, and 15 bases had no gene match. The V gene's germline CDR1 is SGHDN and CDR2 FVKESK. The CDR3 nucleotides are TGTGCCAGCAGCCATTCAAGGCTAGCGGGAGGGCCCCGCGGCACCGGGGAGCTGTTTTTT. This encodes CASSHSRLAGGPRGTGELFF.

The V gene is TRBV7-8, the J gene TRBJ2-5, with 7 bases identical to TRBD1. V gave up 4 bases and J gave up 4 bases; unmatched junction bases: 3. Germline V gene sequence: CDR1 SGHVS, CDR2 FQNEAQ. The CDR3 runs 13 residues. CDR3 in DNA: TGTGCCAGCAGCTCGGGACAGATAGAGACCCAGTACTTC. Amino acids: CASSSGQIETQYF.

CDR3 sequence reads: CASSRNPGLASNEQFF. In DNA, the CDR3 is TGTGCCAGCAGCCGAAACCCGGGACTAGCAAGCAATGAGCAGTTCTTC. The chain carries TRBV3-1 (or the pseudogene TRBV3-2) and TRBJ2-1; 9 bases agree with TRBD2. There are 16 residues in the CDR3. Losses at the gene ends were 4 bases for V and 6 bases for J; bases not matched to a gene: 10. CDR1 and CDR2 (germline): LGHDT, YNNKEL (reference sequence).

The chain is built from TRBV5-1 and TRBJ2-5; 9 nucleotides match TRBD1. Germline-derived CDR1 and CDR2 are SGHRS and YFSETQ. CDR3 length equals 14 residues. The junction had 8 bases not matched to a gene; V was cut back by 4 bases and J by 7 bases. Here the CDR3 DNA reads TGCGCCAGCAGCCCGGGACAGGGTGTTGCGACCCAGTACTTC. The encoded protein is CASSPGQGVATQYF. The entire variable domain, with the rest obtained from reference TRBV5-1 and TRBJ2-5, is as follows: KAGVTQTPRYLIKTRGQQVTLSCSPISGHRSVSWYQQTPGQGLQFLFEYFSETQRNKGNFPGRFSGRQFSNSRSEMNVSTLELGDSALYLCASSPGQGVATQYFGPGTRLLVL.

This clone has just one count. The chain's CDR3 is CASSYGGIDNEQFF. The CDR3 region has the DNA TGTGCCAGCAGCTACGGGGGGATTGACAATGAGCAGTTCTTC. The chain employs TRBV7-9 and TRBJ2-1, with 7 bases that match TRBD2. The CDR3 runs 14 residues. Per germline, CDR1 SEHNR and CDR2 FQNEAQ (reference sequence). After removal of 4 bases from V and 5 bases from J, the junction contained 5 bases not matched to a gene.

The chain uses TRBV6-5 and TRBJ2-2; possibly TRBD2 for D (6 bases). V lost 7 bases and J 0 bases, leaving 12 bases between the germline ends. The CDR3 length is 15 residues. The V gene's germline CDR1 is MNHEY and CDR2 SVGAGI. The CDR3 sequence: CASTRGYPNTGELFF. The CDR3, as DNA: TGTGCCAGCACTCGGGGGTACCCGAACACCGGGGAGCTGTTTTTT.

The chain employs TRBV6-5 and TRBJ2-7; 7 bases are a match to TRBD2. The CDR3 is made up of 14 amino acids. The V segment lost 0 bases and the J segment 5 bases; nucleotides outside the gene matches: 4. CDR1 and CDR2 from the germline V gene are MNHEY and SVGAGI. The CDR3 DNA sequence: TGTGCCAGCAGTTACTCGGGGAGGGCAGACGAGCAGTACTTC. Translation gives CASSYSGRADEQYF.

The V call is TRBV15, the J call TRBJ2-7, with TRBD2 as a possible D gene (5 bases). V was cut by 1 base and J by 3 bases, with 13 bases left in between. Germline-derived CDR1 and CDR2 are LNHNV and YYDKDF (reference sequence). The CDR3 runs to 15 residues. The chain's CDR3 is CATSRGTGVGYEQYF. The CDR3 DNA sequence: TGTGCCACCAGCAGAGGGACCGGGGTGGGCTACGAGCAGTACTTC.

The chain joins TRBV29-1 to TRBJ1-2; D is perhaps TRBD1 (6 bases). Germline V lookup: CDR1 SQVTM, CDR2 ANQGSEA. The CDR3 runs 13 residues. Trimming removed 1 base at V and 4 bases at J, with 10 bases between. The CDR3, as DNA: TGCAGCGTTGAAGGGACAGAAACCTATGGCTACACCTTC. As protein: CSVEGTETYGYTF.

The genes are TRBV7-2 and TRBJ2-7; 8 bases align to TRBD1. CDR3 length: 15 amino acids. V lost 1 base to trimming and J lost 4 bases; unmatched junction nucleotides: 6. Germline V gene sequence: CDR1 SGHTA, CDR2 FQGNSA. In DNA, the CDR3 is TGTGCCAGCAGCTTAGGAGGGACAGGAGAATACGAGCAGTACTTC. Residues: CASSLGGTGEYEQYF.

The J gene is TRBJ2-1, the V gene TRBV24-1; 10 bases match TRBD1. CDR1 is KGHDR and CDR2 is SFDVKD in the germline V gene. The V and J ends lost 10 bases and 15 bases, in that order; junction bases with no gene match: 8. The CDR3 runs 11 residues. The CDR3 loop reads CATYDRGRPFF. CDR3 nucleotides: TGTGCCACGTACGACAGGGGGCGTCCGTTCTTC.

The V and J genes are TRBV28 and TRBJ1-5; D is uncertain. Germline lookup yields CDR1 MDHEN and CDR2 SYDVKM. V lost 3 bases and J lost 11, with 17 bases in between. CDR3 length: 14 amino acids. The CDR3 sequence: CASSLSTPLTAQHF. The CDR3 nucleotides read TGTGCCAGCAGTTTGTCCACCCCTCTTACGGCCCAGCATTTT.

This clone came up a few times. The chain recombines TRBV7-6 with TRBJ2-1; 12 nucleotides match TRBD2. The CDR3 runs 16 residues. V lost 5 bases to trimming and J lost 6 bases; unmatched junction nucleotides: 8. Germline CDR1 reads SGHVS; CDR2 reads FNYEAQ. In nucleotides, the CDR3 is TGTGCCAGCAGCACCCTCACTAGCGGGGGGATCAATGAGCAGTTCTTC. This codes for CASSTLTSGGINEQFF. Full variable domain (rest looked up from reference TRBV7-6 and TRBJ2-1): GAGVSQSPRYKVTKRGQDVALRCDPISGHVSLYWYRQALGQGPEFLTYFNYEAQQDKSGLPNDRFSAERPEGSISTLTIQRTEQRDSAMYRCASSTLTSGGINEQFFGPGTRLTVL.

The chain couples TRBV3-1 (or the pseudogene TRBV3-2) to TRBJ2-7; D is possibly TRBD2 (6 bases). This CDR3 has 14 amino acids. Germline V gene lookup returns CDR1 LGHDT and CDR2 YNNKEL (reference sequence). Between the trimmed V and J ends, which lost 1 base and 3 bases, there was a span of 10 bases. Here the CDR3 reads CASSQVGGIYEQYF. The CDR3 nucleotides are TGTGCCAGCAGCCAAGTGGGGGGTATCTACGAGCAGTACTTC.

V is TRBV7-3 and J is TRBJ2-2; unclear D gene. V was trimmed by 5 bases and J by 5 bases, leaving 9 bases between them. From germline, CDR1 is SGHTA and CDR2 FQGTGA. The CDR3 spans 13 residues. The CDR3 protein is CASSPQPTGELFF. CDR3 coding DNA: TGTGCCAGCAGCCCACAACCTACCGGGGAGCTGTTTTTT.

V usage is TRBV30 and J usage is TRBJ2-5; TRBD1 matches at 7 bases. The V gene end was trimmed by 1 base and the J gene end by 1 base; junction bases not matched to a gene: 6. Germline V gene data show CDR1 as GTSNPN and CDR2 as SVGIG (reference sequence). This CDR3 spans 15 amino acids. CDR3 in amino acids: CAWSDGQGVQETQYF. In nucleotides, the CDR3 is TGTGCCTGGAGTGACGGGCAGGGGGTCCAAGAGACCCAGTACTTC. Complete variable domain (other parts from reference TRBV30 and TRBJ2-5): SQTIHQWPATLVQPVGSPLSLECTVEGTSNPNLYWYRQAAGRGLQLLFYSVGIGQISSEVPQNLSASRPQDRQFILSSKKLLLSDSGFYLCAWSDGQGVQETQYFGPGTRLLVL.

The rearrangement joins TRBV4-3 to TRBJ2-1, with 12 bases lining up with TRBD2. V lost 0 bases to trimming and J lost 5 bases; unmatched junction nucleotides: 5. Looked up from germline, CDR1 is LGHNA and CDR2 is YSLEER. The CDR3 has 17 amino acids. As DNA, the CDR3 is TGCGCCAGCAGCCAAGATCGCCTAGCGGGAGGGCACAATGAGCAGTTCTTC. Its protein is CASSQDRLAGGHNEQFF.

This clone has a single count. The chain couples TRBV28 to TRBJ1-1, with TRBD1 as a possible D gene (5 bases). This CDR3 region has 13 residues. Looked up from germline, CDR1 is MDHEN and CDR2 is SYDVKM. Trimming removed 5 bases from V and 6 bases from J, with 13 bases in between. The CDR3 reads CASSDARGSEAFF. The CDR3, as DNA: TGTGCCAGCAGTGACGCCCGGGGGTCTGAAGCTTTCTTT.

In nucleotides, the CDR3 is TGTGCCAGCAGCCATCAGGGGAATGAGCAGTTCTTC. Amino acid sequence: CASSHQGNEQFF. The J gene is TRBJ2-1, the V gene TRBV3-1 (or the pseudogene TRBV3-2), with D tentatively TRBD1 (6 bases). The CDR3 is 12 residues long. Germline V gene lookup returns CDR1 LGHDT and CDR2 YNNKEL (reference sequence). V shed 3 bases and J shed 7 bases, with 7 bases lying between them.

The chain joins TRBV6-1 to TRBJ2-7; 7 bases are a match to TRBD1. This CDR3 has 16 residues. V was pared by 4 bases and J by 2 bases, with 11 bases of the junction left unmatched. Germline V gives CDR1 MNHNS, CDR2 SASEGT. In nucleotides, the CDR3 is TGTGCCAGCAGTGCCCCCGGGACAGATAAAGCCTACGAGCAGTACTTC. Translating it yields CASSAPGTDKAYEQYF.

This chain joins TRBV5-6 and TRBJ2-5, with TRBD1 matching 7 bases. This CDR3 has 11 residues. CDR1 is SGHDT and CDR2 is YYEEEE in the germline V gene. The junction had 10 bases not matched to a gene; V was cut back by 7 bases and J by 13 bases. The CDR3 here is CASGDSSRVYF. CDR3 bases: TGTGCCAGCGGGGACAGCTCCAGAGTGTACTTC.

This clone was seen a few times. This rearrangement joins TRBV23-1 to TRBJ1-4; D ambiguous. TRBV23-1 belongs to the ORF category, with a function that is uncertain. Between the trimmed V and J ends, which lost 0 bases and 7 bases, there was a span of 15 bases. The CDR3 spans 16 residues. The CDR3 loop reads CASSQSSGSGGEKLFF. Written as DNA, the CDR3 is TGCGCCAGCAGTCAATCGAGCGGCAGCGGCGGTGAAAAACTGTTTTTT.